Presented here are 5 T cell receptor beta chains from one specimen sequenced in a study of neurological immune-mediated disorders. Regarding time point: longitudinal time-point 2. TCRdb recomputed calls from the 5' RACE reads with MiXCR, one row per CDR3 protein. The sample includes approximately 82,000 distinct CDR3 sequences, roughly an eighth seen only once; the top ten take roughly 5%. Sample: PBMCs. These TCRs come from a female donor with HTLV-1-associated myelopathy (HAM/TSP).

The table lists this clonotype with many counts. The rearrangement uses TRBV15 and TRBJ2-6; D gene unclear. The V gene lost 0 bases and the J gene lost 1 base, with 7 bases spanning the gap. CDR1 is LNHNV, CDR2 YYDKDF, per germline (reference sequence). The CDR3 has 16 amino acids. DNA of the CDR3: TGTGCCACCAGCAGAGATCTCTTTTCTGGGGCCAACGTCCTGACTTTC. Protein product: CATSRDLFSGANVLTF.

This clonotype was observed many times. The rearrangement links TRBV7-3 to TRBJ2-7, with a tentative D call TRBD1 (5 bases). Germline V lookup: CDR1 SGHTA, CDR2 FQGTGA. V gave up 5 bases and J gave up 0 bases, with 8 bases separating them. The length of the CDR3 is 13 residues. This CDR3 is CASSRGASYEQYF. The CDR3, as DNA: TGTGCCAGCAGCAGGGGCGCCTCCTACGAGCAGTACTTC.

For this clonotype: A much bigger clone sits one base away, suggesting this may be a read error. In nucleotides, the CDR3 is TGCGCCAGCAGCTTGGGCCTAGCGGGGGTGATCACAGATACGCAGTATTTT. This gives the protein CASSLGLAGVITDTQYF. This chain joins TRBV5-1 and TRBJ2-3, with TRBD2 matching 10 bases. The CDR3 length is 17 residues. Germline V gene data show CDR1 as SGHRS and CDR2 as YFSETQ. V gave up 0 bases and J gave up 2 bases; unmatched junction bases: 6.

This clonotype was detected only once. The junction and the germline gene differ at one end; a read error may be behind it. The chain recombines TRBV5-1 with TRBJ2-6, with 8 bases fitting TRBD1. This CDR3 has 20 residues. Germline CDR1 is SGHRS and CDR2 is YFSETQ. The CDR3 DNA is TGCGCCAGCAGCTTCAAAACGGGACAGGAGATGTTCTCTGGGGCCAAGGTCCTGACTTTC. The encoded protein is CASSFKTGQEMFSGAKVLTF.

V gene TRBV7-3 combines with J gene TRBJ2-7; tentatively, D is TRBD1 (6 bases). This CDR3 has 15 residues. Per the germline V gene, CDR1 is SGHTA and CDR2 is FQGTGA. The V gene lost 0 bases and the J gene lost 2 bases, with 11 bases spanning the gap. The CDR3 here is CASSLTGGIAYEQYF. In DNA form, the CDR3 reads TGTGCCAGCAGCTTAACAGGGGGAATCGCCTACGAGCAGTACTTC.